Presented here are 21 T cell receptor beta chains from one specimen sequenced in a study of response to subunit inactivated influenza vaccine. TCRdb passed the RT-PCR reads through MiXCR, listing each CDR3 protein once. In the table there are 450,000 to 700,000 distinct CDR3 sequences, about 15% of which are singletons. This specimen consisted of PBMCs from blood, obtained 11 to 12 days after vaccination. These receptors originate from a man aged 45-65 years who received an inactivated influenza vaccine.

This chain joins TRBV4-2 and TRBJ2-7; D gene ambiguous. The germline V gene encodes CDR1 LGHNA and CDR2 YNFKEQ. Trimming shortened V by 4 bases and J by 6 bases, and 10 bases separated the two germline ends. This CDR3 spans 12 amino acids. Written as DNA, the CDR3 is TGTGCCAGCAGCCCGGACGGATCCGAGCAGTACTTC. Its translation: CASSPDGSEQYF.

The rearrangement joins TRBV5-4 to TRBJ2-2; possibly TRBD1 for D (5 bases). The germline V and J ends were trimmed by 1 base and 3 bases, with 10 bases remaining between them. The germline gives CDR1 SGHNT, CDR2 YYREEE (reference sequence). The CDR3 loop spans 15 amino acids. CDR3 region: CASSLRGLDTGELFF. The CDR3 DNA reads as TGTGCCAGCAGCTTGAGGGGATTGGACACCGGGGAGCTGTTTTTT.

This clonotype was seen more than once but under ten times. The chain employs TRBV28 and TRBJ2-7; D unresolved. The germline V gene has CDR1 MDHEN and CDR2 SYDVKM. The ends were cut back, 1 base at V and 5 bases at J, with 12 bases in the middle. CDR3 length equals 14 residues. The CDR3: CASSLSGKLHEQYF. In DNA form, the CDR3 reads TGTGCCAGCAGTTTATCTGGGAAACTCCACGAGCAGTACTTC.

The V call is TRBV20-1, the J call TRBJ2-1, with 9 bases identical to TRBD2. V dropped 0 bases and J dropped 5; count of bases not matched to a gene: 5. The CDR3 has 15 amino acids. The germline V gene has CDR1 DFQATT and CDR2 SNEGSKA (reference sequence). The CDR3 reads CSARDFLAGNNEQFF. The CDR3 nucleotides are TGCAGTGCTAGAGATTTTCTAGCGGGGAACAATGAGCAGTTCTTC.

The V and J genes are TRBV24-1 and TRBJ2-7; TRBD2 matches at 11 bases. Unmatched junction bases numbered 11, after V lost 12 bases and J lost 5 bases. Per the germline V gene, CDR1 is KGHDR and CDR2 is SFDVKD. CDR3 length equals 14 residues. CDR3 nucleotides: TGTGCCGCCGATAGCGGGAGGGCCTTTCACGAGCAGTACTTC. This gives the protein CAADSGRAFHEQYF.

This clonotype was seen ten or more times. The V call is TRBV29-1, the J call TRBJ2-7; D might be TRBD1 or TRBD2, each matching 5 bases. Per germline, CDR1 SQVTM and CDR2 ANQGSEA. This CDR3 is 13 amino acids long. V lost 2 bases and J lost 5, with 13 bases in between. The CDR3 loop reads CSVESVRGHEQYF. The CDR3, as DNA: TGCAGCGTTGAATCGGTGAGGGGCCACGAGCAGTACTTC.

This clonotype has just a few counts. The genes are TRBV20-1 and TRBJ2-1; 8 bases match TRBD2. V dropped 4 bases and J dropped 1; count of bases not matched to a gene: 12. This CDR3 is 17 amino acids long. In germline, CDR1 is DFQATT, CDR2 SNEGSKA (reference sequence). CDR3 loop: CSATPGQRGTSYNEQFF. CDR3 nucleotides: TGCAGTGCTACGCCTGGTCAGCGGGGGACATCCTACAATGAGCAGTTCTTC.

As DNA, the CDR3 is TGTGCCAGCAGCTTGGGGTCGGGGAAGTACGAGCAGTACTTC. This encodes CASSLGSGKYEQYF. The V call is TRBV5-6, the J call TRBJ2-7; D perhaps matches TRBD2 (5 bases). The V gene's germline CDR1 is SGHDT and CDR2 YYEEEE. This CDR3 spans 14 amino acids. Trimming shortened V by 0 bases and J by 4 bases, and 11 bases separated the two germline ends. The variable domain in full, with the rest retrieved from reference TRBV5-6 and TRBJ2-7, is DAGVTQSPTHLIKTRGQQVTLRCSPKSGHDTVSWYQQALGQGPQFIFQYYEEEERQRGNFPDRFSGHQFPNYSSELNVNALLLGDSALYLCASSLGSGKYEQYFGPGTRLTVT.

This clonotype occurred many times. The chain links TRBV29-1 to TRBJ2-2, with D unresolved. V was pared by 7 bases and J by 4 bases, with 16 bases between. The germline gives CDR1 SQVTM, CDR2 ANQGSEA. The CDR3 totals 14 residues. The CDR3: CSAALFASTGELFF. The DNA for the CDR3 is TGCAGCGCGGCCTTGTTTGCCAGCACCGGGGAGCTGTTTTTT.

This clonotype was counted a few times. The rearrangement uses TRBV7-9 and TRBJ1-4; TRBD1 is a possible D gene (5 bases). Germline CDR1 SEHNR, CDR2 FQNEAQ (reference sequence). V was clipped by 5 bases and J by 5 bases, with 15 bases between them. There are 15 residues in the CDR3. The chain's CDR3 is CASSHTGPLNEKLFF. For the CDR3, the DNA is TGTGCCAGCAGCCACACGGGACCGCTAAATGAAAAACTGTTTTTT.

This clonotype showed up just a few times. The chain links TRBV6-1 to TRBJ1-1, with unresolved D. Trimming pared 6 bases from V and 4 bases from J, leaving 9 bases between. The CDR3 runs 12 residues. CDR1 and CDR2 (germline): MNHNS, SASEGT. The CDR3 sequence is CASRGRPTEAFF. CDR3 in DNA: TGTGCCAGCAGGGGCAGGCCCACTGAAGCTTTCTTT.

This clonotype was seen many times. The chain links TRBV9 to TRBJ2-2, with D maybe TRBD2 (5 bases). V was clipped by 1 base and J by 3 bases, with 10 bases between them. The CDR3 runs 15 residues. In germline, CDR1 is SGDLS, CDR2 YYNGEE. The CDR3 reads CASSVQPGDTGELFF. In DNA, the CDR3 is TGTGCCAGCAGCGTACAGCCCGGGGACACCGGGGAGCTGTTTTTT. Together with reference TRBV9 and TRBJ2-2, the CDR3 gives the full variable domain: DSGVTQTPKHLITATGQRVTLRCSPRSGDLSVYWYQQSLDQGLQFLIQYYNGEERAKGNILERFSAQQFPDLHSELNLSSLELGDSALYFCASSVQPGDTGELFFGEGSRLTVL.

This chain joins TRBV29-1 and TRBJ1-1; 7 bases fit TRBD1. Trimming cost V 3 bases and J 10 bases; bases outside gene matches: 5. The CDR3 sequence is 11 residues long. Germline V gives CDR1 SQVTM, CDR2 ANQGSEA. The CDR3 spells CSVDRGLGAFF. The CDR3 bases are TGCAGCGTTGATAGGGGGCTAGGAGCTTTCTTT.

This clonotype was detected only a few times. The chain employs TRBV29-1 and TRBJ2-1, with 9 bases identical to TRBD2. Unmatched junction bases numbered 5, after V lost 5 bases and J lost 0 bases. The CDR3 sequence is 15 residues long. Germline assignment: CDR1 SQVTM and CDR2 ANQGSEA. CDR3 DNA sequence: TGCAGCGTTAATAGCGGGGGCCTCTCCTACAATGAGCAGTTCTTC. Its translation is CSVNSGGLSYNEQFF.

This clonotype showed up just a few times. The J gene is TRBJ2-2, the V gene TRBV19; TRBD2 might be the D (5 bases). This CDR3 contains 14 residues. Trimming took off 0 bases at V and 5 bases at J, with 7 bases between the two ends. Germline V gene sequence: CDR1 LNHDA, CDR2 SQIVND (reference sequence). Written as DNA, the CDR3 is TGTGCCAGTAGTATAGATCGGAGGACCGGGGAGCTGTTTTTT. This codes for CASSIDRRTGELFF. Full variable domain (remainder filled in from reference TRBV19 and TRBJ2-2): DGGITQSPKYLFRKEGQNVTLSCEQNLNHDAMYWYRQDPGQGLRLIYYSQIVNDFQKGDIAEGYSVSREKKESFPLTVTSAQKNPTAFYLCASSIDRRTGELFFGEGSRLTVL.

This clonotype was seen a handful of times. This sequence joins TRBV12-3 or TRBV12-4 and TRBJ2-3; possible D gene TRBD2, 6 bases. The length of the CDR3 is 13 residues. The V and J ends lost 8 bases and 5 bases respectively, with 14 bases between them. The CDR3 is CASRGGPVDTQYF. The CDR3 DNA sequence: TGTGCCAGCCGAGGAGGGCCCGTAGATACGCAGTATTTT.

This clonotype appeared a few times. The V gene is TRBV15, the J gene TRBJ2-7; tentative D call: TRBD2 (7 bases). Germline CDR1 is LNHNV and CDR2 is YYDKDF (reference sequence). V was clipped by 0 bases and J by 2 bases, with 8 bases between them. The CDR3 length is 14 residues. The CDR3 DNA reads as TGTGCCACCAGCAGAGACGGGGGGCCCTACGAGCAGTACTTC. It specifies CATSRDGGPYEQYF.

This clonotype was picked up a small number of times. J is TRBJ2-7 and V is TRBV20-1, with 8 positions matching TRBD2. The germline CDR1 and CDR2 sequences are DFQATT and SNEGSKA (reference sequence). V lost 4 bases, J lost 3 bases, and 14 bases stayed unmatched. This CDR3 comprises 16 residues. CDR3 DNA sequence: TGCAGTGCTACCGCCACCATAGCGGGGCTTAACTACGAGCAGTACTTC. Translation gives CSATATIAGLNYEQYF.

This rearrangement joins TRBV7-9 to TRBJ1-1; the match to TRBD1 covers 8 bases. Germline-derived CDR1 and CDR2 are SEHNR and FQNEAQ (reference sequence). Trimming cost V 4 bases and J 1 base; bases outside gene matches: 5. The CDR3 consists of 15 residues. Here the CDR3 reads CASSSQGVRNTEAFF. As DNA, the CDR3 is TGTGCCAGCAGCTCACAGGGGGTCCGGAACACTGAAGCTTTCTTT.

This clonotype showed up just a few times. The CDR3 reads CASGTRTGPYEQYF. The CDR3 DNA reads TGTGCCAGCGGGACTCGGACAGGCCCCTACGAGCAGTACTTC. The gene calls are TRBV6-1 and TRBJ2-7; D is possibly TRBD1 (7 bases). The V end was cut by 8 bases, the J end by 2 bases, with 16 bases between. The V gene's germline CDR1 is MNHNS and CDR2 SASEGT. This CDR3 contains 14 residues.

This clonotype was observed many times. The chain joins TRBV5-1 to TRBJ1-5; D not resolved. CDR3 length equals 13 residues. V was shortened by 0 bases and J by 3 bases, with 4 bases between the two germline ends. The germline CDR1 and CDR2 sequences are SGHRS and YFSETQ. The CDR3: CASSLDDNQPQHF. The CDR3 DNA reads TGCGCCAGCAGCTTGGATGACAATCAGCCCCAGCATTTT.